The subject of this entry is one T cell receptor beta chain. This clone's antigen is unknown. No much larger clone exists at a distance of one base, and base qualities are not known. Collaborating institutions collected whole blood in K2EDTA tubes following their own protocols. For TCRbeta analysis, collaborator samples were shipped as frozen whole blood, as isolated PBMCs, or as DNA extracted from either sample type. The data were taken from a study of blood T cell repertoires in COVID-19 (dated by TCRdb to about 2020). About the full investigation: Samples covering the acute and convalescent phases of COVID-19 were provided by collaborators in the United States, Italy and Spain. The material from the prospective study consisted of cDNA or gDNA derived from T cells, B-cell-depleted T cells, or PBMCs. Subjects who had been exposed to COVID-19, were actively infected with it, or had recovered from it provided the deeply sampled blood TCRbeta repertoires that made up the dataset. A freely available public database, intended as a resource for researchers studying the immune response to SARS-CoV-2, is where the repertoires were released. Samples were obtained from the ongoing ImmuneRACE study (first 160 participants) and from 1,000 to 1,500 subjects provided by 6 global collaborators. Sample metadata almost always included a de-identified subject ID, COVID-19 status, age in years and sex. Where HLA class I and class II types were available, the types were taken from metadata supplied by the sample provider, not from assay-based typing.

The germline V gene encodes CDR1 LGHNT and CDR2 FRNRAP. V is clipped by 0 bases and J by 10 bases, and the sequence between their germline boundaries is 15 bases long. The CDR3 numbers 14 residues from cysteine through phenylalanine. Only the CDR3 portion is preserved as DNA: 42 bases, with reading frame beginning at the first base. TCRbeta CDR3 regions were amplified from genomic DNA using the immunoSEQ Assay, a bias-controlled multiplex PCR. The original pipeline was this. The number of nucleated cells in each sample was estimated by amplification of reference gene primers within the assay. To quantify the absolute abundance of each unique TCRbeta CDR3 rearrangement, sequence reads were collapsed and filtered. Productive Simpson clonality was computed per sample as the square root of Simpson's diversity index over productive rearrangements. Drawn from immuneACCESS, this table holds only the in-frame rearrangements with V and J called that TCRdb kept. Clones are partly lost; checked studies trace under half to an unresolved V gene and leave the rest unexplained. That table is the source of V, J and clone size, and D and trimming were worked out from the DNA. The sample includes around 260,000 clones, with 88% observed a single time. About 0.64% of the sample lies in the top ten.

Results and caveats for the whole study, not just this receptor: How much clinical and demographic metadata was included differed by source and by participant, and the metadata was provided uncurated.

This sequence originates from a human donor in a cohort sampled during active COVID-19. Material: peripheral blood. Here the chain combines TRBV12-5 and TRBJ1-1, with no confidently assigned D gene. In nucleotides, the sequence is TGTGCTAGTGGTTTGGTTGGTCGCTCGGGAAGAGCTTTCTTT. It encodes CASGLVGRSGRAFF.